Each of the 24 T cell receptor beta chains below was sequenced from the same sample in a study of cytomegalovirus exposure and HLA in healthy donors. Generated by immunoSEQ multiplex PCR, the TCRdb table keeps only in-frame clones and is missing some. The repertoire has fewer than 300,000 clones, approximately 88% of them found once; the top ten carry roughly 0.93%. Input material: PBMCs. These receptors all come from a woman in her late teens or twenties in good health and CMV-seronegative.

The chain couples TRBV7-6 to TRBJ2-1; 9 bases are a match to TRBD1. Germline CDR1 SGHVS, CDR2 FNYEAQ. This CDR3 has 15 residues. Trimming at V came to 2 bases and at J to 4 bases, leaving 3 bases not matched to a gene. The CDR3 DNA reads as TGTGCCAGCAGCTTAAACAGGGGGCAGTACAATGAGCAGTTCTTC. Translation: CASSLNRGQYNEQFF.

This clone has just one count. V gene TRBV5-1 combines with J gene TRBJ1-4; 9 bases map to TRBD1. The CDR3 spans 14 residues. The germline V gene encodes CDR1 SGHRS and CDR2 YFSETQ. Trimming at V came to 3 bases and at J to 4 bases, leaving 1 base not matched to a gene. CDR3 in amino acids: CASSSGQGNEKLFF. CDR3 nucleotide sequence: TGCGCCAGCAGCTCGGGACAGGGTAATGAAAAACTGTTTTTT.

The chain links TRBV2 to TRBJ1-3; D is ambiguous. The germline V gene encodes CDR1 SNHLY and CDR2 FYNNEI. This CDR3 contains 13 residues. The V gene lost 1 base and the J gene lost 8 bases, with 9 bases spanning the gap. CDR3 sequence: CASSEGRVYTIYF. CDR3 sequence (DNA): TGTGCCAGCAGTGAAGGGAGAGTTTACACCATATATTTT.

The chain recombines TRBV7-2 with TRBJ2-4; 12 bases agree with TRBD1. In germline, CDR1 is SGHTA, CDR2 FQGNSA. The CDR3 is made up of 15 amino acids. V shed 4 bases, J shed 10 bases, and the junction held 8 bases outside the gene matches. CDR3 region: CASSSTGTGGWIQYF. CDR3 coding DNA: TGTGCCAGCAGCTCGACCGGGACAGGGGGCTGGATTCAGTACTTC.

This clone was seen a few times. This sequence joins TRBV4-2 and TRBJ2-3; a weak D match, TRBD2 (5 bases). The CDR3 covers 16 residues. CDR1 and CDR2 (germline): LGHNA, YNFKEQ. With 2 bases removed from V and 0 bases from J, the gap between germline ends came to 12 bases. The CDR3 loop is CASSQLQSGSTDTQYF. The CDR3 bases are TGTGCCAGCAGCCAACTACAAAGCGGAAGCACAGATACGCAGTATTTT.

The rearrangement uses TRBV7-9 and TRBJ2-7, with D uncertain. The V gene's germline CDR1 is SEHNR and CDR2 FQNEAQ (reference sequence). Trimming stripped 7 bases from V and 2 bases from J, with 15 bases between. The CDR3 is made up of 14 amino acids. The CDR3 DNA reads as TGTGCCAGCACCCCCCTGGGCAAAACCTACGAGCAGTACTTC. Protein sequence: CASTPLGKTYEQYF.

The chain uses TRBV28 and TRBJ2-1; 11 nucleotides match TRBD1. The germline gives CDR1 MDHEN, CDR2 SYDVKM. CDR3 length: 14 amino acids. Trimming cost V 5 bases and J 8 bases; bases outside gene matches: 5. The CDR3 loop reads CASSGTGGFDEQFF. CDR3 nucleotides: TGTGCCAGCAGTGGGACAGGGGGTTTTGATGAGCAGTTCTTC.

The J gene is TRBJ2-5, the V gene TRBV2, with a weak D call TRBD2 (5 bases). V was clipped by 7 bases and J by 5 bases, with 11 bases between them. The CDR3 is made up of 12 amino acids. Germline CDR1 and CDR2: SNHLY and FYNNEI. This chain's CDR3 is CASTLPGETQYF. CDR3 nucleotides: TGTGCCAGCACTCTCCCGGGGGAGACCCAGTACTTC.

The chain links TRBV5-1 to TRBJ2-1; TRBD1 matches 8 bases. Germline values: CDR1 SGHRS, CDR2 YFSETQ. This CDR3 spans 16 amino acids. Trimming at V came to 0 bases and at J to 2 bases, leaving 4 bases not matched to a gene. CDR3 coding DNA: TGCGCCAGCAGCTTGGGATCAGGGGGCGCCTACAATGAGCAGTTCTTC. Translated, it gives CASSLGSGGAYNEQFF.

This chain joins TRBV27 and TRBJ2-1; TRBD2 matches 7 bases. After removal of 10 bases from V and 1 base from J, the junction contained 19 bases not matched to a gene. The CDR3 runs 18 residues. Germline V gene sequence: CDR1 MNHEY, CDR2 SMNVEV (reference sequence). The CDR3 reads CATPGGGGVLGSYNEQFF. Written as DNA, the CDR3 is TGTGCCACGCCCGGTGGGGGGGGAGTATTAGGATCCTACAATGAGCAGTTCTTC.

The V call is TRBV18, the J call TRBJ2-3; TRBD2 matches at 14 bases. V lost 2 bases to trimming and J lost 3 bases; unmatched junction nucleotides: 7. The germline V gene encodes CDR1 KGHSH and CDR2 LQKENI. The CDR3 extends over 18 amino acids. The CDR3 spells CASSPRMTSGRGTDTQYF. CDR3 nucleotide sequence: TGTGCCAGCTCACCAAGAATGACTAGCGGGAGGGGAACAGATACGCAGTATTTT. The full variable domain, rest sourced from reference TRBV18 and TRBJ2-3, is NAGVMQNPRHLVRRRGQEARLRCSPMKGHSHVYWYRQLPEEGLKFMVYLQKENIIDESGMPKERFSAEFPKEGPSILRIQQVVRGDSAAYFCASSPRMTSGRGTDTQYFGPGTRLTVL.

The rearrangement uses TRBV5-1 and TRBJ2-2; D may be TRBD2 (6 bases). CDR3 length equals 14 residues. Germline values: CDR1 SGHRS, CDR2 YFSETQ. The germline V and J ends were trimmed by 1 base and 5 bases, with 9 bases remaining between them. The CDR3 sequence: CASSLTAGTGELFF. The DNA of the CDR3 is TGCGCCAGCAGCTTGACGGCGGGAACCGGGGAGCTGTTTTTT.

This clone was recorded once. The chain couples TRBV6-4 to TRBJ1-1; D is uncertain. V was pared by 8 bases and J by 4 bases, with 8 bases between. Germline-derived CDR1 and CDR2 are MRHNA and SNTAGT. The CDR3 spans 11 residues. The CDR3 spells CASRSGTEAFF. CDR3 DNA sequence: TGTGCCAGCCGGTCGGGCACTGAAGCTTTCTTT.

V and J are TRBV2 and TRBJ2-5; TRBD1 matches 8 bases. V dropped 8 bases and J dropped 4; count of bases not matched to a gene: 9. Per germline, CDR1 SNHLY and CDR2 FYNNEI. The CDR3 has 14 residues. CDR3 residues: CASCRQGSRETQYF. CDR3 DNA: TGTGCCAGCTGTCGACAGGGGAGTCGAGAGACCCAGTACTTC.

This chain connects TRBV6-5 to TRBJ2-1; 9 bases fit TRBD2. The germline V gene encodes CDR1 MNHEY and CDR2 SVGAGI. CDR3 length: 14 residues. V shed 6 bases and J 3 bases; nucleotides not matched to a gene: 3. In DNA, the CDR3 is TGTGCCAGCAGACCTAGCGGGGTCTACAATGAGCAGTTCTTC. Amino acid sequence: CASRPSGVYNEQFF.

For this clone: Different DNA sequences within this sample yield the same CDR3. This chain connects TRBV5-1 to TRBJ1-1; 8 bases agree with TRBD1. V was pared by 3 bases and J by 4 bases, with 2 bases of the junction left unmatched. The CDR3 covers 13 residues. Per the germline V gene, CDR1 is SGHRS and CDR2 is YFSETQ. The CDR3 region is CASSSGQGTEAFF. The CDR3 DNA sequence: TGCGCCAGCAGCTCAGGACAGGGCACTGAAGCTTTCTTT.

The V and J genes are TRBV5-1 and TRBJ1-1; D gene ambiguous. Germline V lookup: CDR1 SGHRS, CDR2 YFSETQ. V was shortened by 4 bases and J by 2 bases, with 9 bases between the two germline ends. This CDR3 spans 13 amino acids. CDR3 coding DNA: TGCGCCAGCAGCCGGGGATACAACACTGAAGCTTTCTTT. Its protein is CASSRGYNTEAFF.

The chain combines TRBV5-1 with TRBJ2-3, with TRBD2 identical over 9 bases. This CDR3 spans 15 amino acids. CDR1 SGHRS and CDR2 YFSETQ come from the germline V gene. The J segment lost 4 bases and the V segment lost 2 bases, leaving 5 bases of the junction unmatched. The CDR3 DNA reads TGCGCCAGCAGCTTCATAGCGGGAGTTGCAGATACGCAGTATTTT. This sequence encodes CASSFIAGVADTQYF.

The genes are TRBV19 and TRBJ2-5; 7 bases match TRBD1. Losses at the gene ends were 2 bases for V and 4 bases for J; bases not matched to a gene: 4. Looked up from germline, CDR1 is LNHDA and CDR2 is SQIVND (reference sequence). This CDR3 spans 14 amino acids. CDR3 amino acids: CASSIRGLGETQYF. The DNA of the CDR3 is TGTGCCAGTAGTATAAGGGGGCTCGGAGAGACCCAGTACTTC.

The rearrangement joins TRBV10-1 to TRBJ2-7; D may be TRBD2 (6 bases). The CDR3 runs to 15 residues. Trimming took off 11 bases at V and 2 bases at J, with 22 bases between the two ends. The germline V gene encodes CDR1 WNHNN and CDR2 SYGVQD (reference sequence). The CDR3 region has the DNA TGCGCCTCTCCTAACCTCGGGAGTAGCCCCTACGAGCAGTACTTC. Its translation: CASPNLGSSPYEQYF.

The chain couples TRBV7-3 to TRBJ2-1; 11 nucleotides line up with TRBD2. CDR1 is SGHTA, CDR2 FQGTGA, per germline. This CDR3 region has 15 residues. After removal of 2 bases from V and 8 bases from J, the junction contained 5 bases not matched to a gene. The CDR3 sequence is CASSLVAGGPDEQFF. The DNA for the CDR3 is TGTGCCAGCAGCTTAGTAGCGGGAGGGCCCGATGAGCAGTTCTTC.

The chain recombines TRBV19 with TRBJ2-2, with 8 positions matching TRBD1. Germline V gives CDR1 LNHDA, CDR2 SQIVND (reference sequence). Germline trimming cut 7 bases from V and 9 bases from J; bases unmatched to any gene: 22. The CDR3 length is 18 residues. Here the CDR3 reads CASTPPVDRVGWDRELFF. CDR3 coding DNA: TGTGCCAGTACCCCTCCCGTGGACAGGGTCGGATGGGACCGGGAGCTGTTTTTT.

This sequence joins TRBV7-2 and TRBJ1-1; D is ambiguous. The germline V and J ends were trimmed by 5 bases and 5 bases, with 12 bases remaining between them. The CDR3 loop spans 13 amino acids. Germline loops: CDR1 SGHTA, CDR2 FQGNSA. The CDR3 protein is CASSQGPGTEAFF. The DNA of the CDR3 is TGTGCCAGCAGCCAAGGGCCGGGAACTGAAGCTTTCTTT.

The chain has TRBV13 and TRBJ1-5, with TRBD1 identical over 8 bases. The ends lost 9 bases at V and 3 bases at J; junction bases unmatched: 7. CDR1 is PRHDT and CDR2 is FYEKMQ in the germline V gene (reference sequence). The CDR3 contains 14 residues. This CDR3 is CASGQGLLNQPQHF. Here the CDR3 DNA reads TGTGCCAGTGGACAGGGTCTTCTCAATCAGCCCCAGCATTTT.